This T cell receptor (beta chain) was sequenced in a study of T-cell reconstitution after alpha-beta-depleted transplantation in children. The library targeted TCRbeta and was prepared with unique molecular identifiers. TCRdb itself ran the PCR reads through MiXCR, one entry per CDR3 protein. The sample lists 200,000 to 250,000 distinct CDR3 sequences, about 9.6% occurring once. The CDR3 sequence is 16 residues long. Germline V lookup: CDR1 MNHNS, CDR2 SASEGT. The V end lost 3 bases, the J end lost 0 bases, and 12 bases lay between the germline ends. Sequenced material: PBMCs from the stem cell graft donor, taken from the stem cell graft. The V and J genes are TRBV6-1 and TRBJ1-5, with D unclear. This clonotype originated in a human donor who donated a stem cell graft to a child with SCID. CDR3 protein: CASSDRAEYSNQPQHF. The CDR3 nucleotides read TGTGCCAGCAGTGATCGGGCGGAATATAGCAATCAGCCCCAGCATTTT.